The source of this T cell receptor beta chain is a study of T cells in Graves' hyperthyroidism and ophthalmopathy. About the study: Blood from the periphery was taken at initial diagnosis, before any treatment. General study findings and limits: Most thyroid clonotypes that were expanded above 0.001 also turned up in blood.

It was uncontrolled infection, other autoimmune disease, pregnancy or lactation that excluded patients. PBMCs were obtained from 10 ml fresh peripheral blood. The CDR3 has 14 residues. Looked up from germline, CDR1 is MNHEY and CDR2 is SVGAGI. Trimming removed 4 bases from V and 3 bases from J, with 12 bases in between. This clonotype was recorded many times. The target antigen is unknown. RNA transcripts gave rise to amplified TCR beta CDR3 regions. The TCR CDR3 was amplified in a first-round RT-PCR using the HTBI primer set. Via MiXCR, TCRdb re-called the multiplex PCR reads, giving one row per CDR3 protein. Among nearly 750,000 distinct CDR3 sequences listed, roughly a third were seen once.

Input material: blood. V usage is TRBV6-5 and J usage is TRBJ1-2, with D tentatively TRBD1 (5 bases). The clonotype originates from a middle-aged woman with Graves' hyperthyroidism. In DNA, the CDR3 is TGTGCCAGCAGTTTGACAGTCCGAGACTATGGCTACACCTTC. Amino acid sequence: CASSLTVRDYGYTF.